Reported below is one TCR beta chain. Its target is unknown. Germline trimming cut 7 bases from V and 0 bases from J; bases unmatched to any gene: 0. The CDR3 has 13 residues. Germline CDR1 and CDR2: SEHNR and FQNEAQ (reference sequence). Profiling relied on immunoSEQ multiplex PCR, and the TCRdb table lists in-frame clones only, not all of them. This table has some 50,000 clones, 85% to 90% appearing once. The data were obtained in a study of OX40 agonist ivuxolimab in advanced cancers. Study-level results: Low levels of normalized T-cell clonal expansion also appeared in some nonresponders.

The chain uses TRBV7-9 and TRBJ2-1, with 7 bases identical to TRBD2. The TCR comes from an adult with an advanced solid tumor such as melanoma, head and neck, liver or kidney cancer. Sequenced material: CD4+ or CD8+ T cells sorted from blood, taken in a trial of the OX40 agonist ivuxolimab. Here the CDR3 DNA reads TGTGCCAGCACTAGCGGCTCCTACAATGAGCAGTTCTTC. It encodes CASTSGSYNEQFF.